One sample yielded the 5 T cell receptor beta chains listed below, sequenced in a study of T cell repertoires in cytomegalovirus infection. TCRdb recomputed calls from the reads with MiXCR, one row per CDR3 protein. Among about 360,000 distinct CDR3 sequences listed, roughly 20% were seen once. Sequencing used PBMCs. The receptors stem from a human donor in good health (CMV status not recorded). Some clones in this sample may be carry-over from other donors' samples.

V and J are TRBV27 and TRBJ2-7; TRBD2 agrees at 7 bases. CDR3 length: 13 residues. Trimming removed 7 bases from V and 2 bases from J; junction bases left unmatched: 5. CDR1 and CDR2 from the germline V gene are MNHEY and SMNVEV (reference sequence). CDR3 DNA sequence: TGTGCCAGCAAGAGCGGGACCACCTACGAGCAGTACTTC. Translation gives CASKSGTTYEQYF.

This clonotype has just a few counts. The chain carries TRBV5-4 and TRBJ2-7, with D possibly being TRBD2 (6 bases). This CDR3 region has 14 residues. Germline V CDR1 and CDR2: SGHNT, YYREEE (reference sequence). V was cut by 0 bases and J by 3 bases, with 10 bases left in between. The CDR3 reads CASSLGVGGYEQYF. In DNA form, the CDR3 reads TGTGCCAGCAGCTTGGGCGTGGGGGGCTACGAGCAGTACTTC.

The chain carries TRBV15 and TRBJ2-3, with D uncertain. V was shortened by 4 bases and J by 5 bases, with 4 bases between the two germline ends. Germline CDR1 and CDR2: LNHNV and YYDKDF (reference sequence). The CDR3 runs 11 residues. CDR3 bases: TGTGCCACCAGCATAGGAGATACGCAGTATTTT. This gives the protein CATSIGDTQYF. Full variable domain (outside the CDR3, taken from reference TRBV15 and TRBJ2-3): DAMVIQNPRYQVTQFGKPVTLSCSQTLNHNVMYWYQQKSSQAPKLLFHYYDKDFNNEADTPDNFQSRRPNTSFCFLDIRSPGLGDTAMYLCATSIGDTQYFGPGTRLTVL.

The chain has TRBV7-2 and TRBJ1-4, with unresolved D. The CDR3 has 15 residues. Trimming left V 1 base short and J 8 bases short, with 14 bases between. CDR1 and CDR2 from the germline V gene are SGHTA and FQGNSA. The CDR3 sequence: CASSLVSTSAEKLFF. The CDR3 bases are TGTGCCAGCAGCTTAGTCAGCACCTCGGCCGAAAAACTGTTTTTT.

The rearrangement uses TRBV5-1 and TRBJ2-5; 7 bases agree with TRBD1. V shed 4 bases, J shed 2 bases, and the junction held 5 bases outside the gene matches. CDR3 length: 14 amino acids. The germline CDR1 and CDR2 sequences are SGHRS and YFSETQ. CDR3 amino acids: CASSHGTVQETQYF. CDR3 in DNA: TGCGCCAGCAGCCATGGGACAGTTCAAGAGACCCAGTACTTC.